The 27 T cell receptor beta chains below all came from one sample that was sequenced in a study of shared clonotypes between healthy human individuals. The protocol was immunoSEQ multiplex PCR, while the TCRdb copy is restricted to in-frame clones and leaves out a portion. Seen here are a few million clones, just over 90% observed once, and the top ten hold roughly 0.15%. Input material: naive CD4+ T cells sorted from blood. Subset described: CD45RA+ positively selected. The source is a man between 18 and 29 years old in good health.

Concerning this clone itself: Within the sample, other DNA sequences also encode this same CDR3. V gene TRBV5-6 combines with J gene TRBJ1-2; 9 nucleotides line up with TRBD1. The CDR3 totals 13 residues. Germline V gene data show CDR1 as SGHDT and CDR2 as YYEEEE. V lost 0 bases and J lost 8; bases outside the gene matches: 2. DNA of the CDR3: TGTGCCAGCAGCTTGGACAGGGGGCGAGGCTACACCTTC. Residues: CASSLDRGRGYTF.

The V call is TRBV20-1, the J call TRBJ2-7; D is uncertain. Germline CDR1 DFQATT, CDR2 SNEGSKA (reference sequence). This CDR3 spans 10 amino acids. V lost 5 bases and J lost 7, with 9 bases in between. The CDR3 spells CSAAEGEQYF. The CDR3 nucleotides read TGCAGTGCTGCCGAAGGAGAGCAGTACTTC.

CDR3: CASSESVVANTGELFF. The DNA for the CDR3 is TGTGCCAGCAGTGAATCAGTAGTAGCGAACACCGGGGAGCTGTTTTTT. The genes are TRBV25-1 and TRBJ2-2, with D hard to call. V dropped 1 base and J dropped 0 bases, with 9 bases sitting between them. CDR1 MGHDK and CDR2 SYGVNS come from the germline V gene. The CDR3 totals 16 residues.

The genes are TRBV5-6 and TRBJ1-2, with D perhaps matching TRBD1 (5 bases). CDR3 size: 14 residues. Trimming cost V 0 bases and J 2 bases, with 8 bases left between them. The germline V gene has CDR1 SGHDT and CDR2 YYEEEE. CDR3 nucleotide sequence: TGTGCCAGCAGCTTGGTGGGGGACAACTATGGCTACACCTTC. Translation: CASSLVGDNYGYTF.

The chain employs TRBV2 and TRBJ1-3; unclear D gene. V was pared by 4 bases and J by 0 bases, with 10 bases between. The CDR3 sequence is 15 residues long. The germline CDR1 and CDR2 sequences are SNHLY and FYNNEI. Here the CDR3 reads CASSANSISGNTIYF. The CDR3 DNA sequence: TGTGCCAGCAGTGCTAATTCCATCTCTGGAAACACCATATATTTT.

V gene TRBV2 combines with J gene TRBJ1-6; no clear D gene. The germline V gene has CDR1 SNHLY and CDR2 FYNNEI. Trimming took 10 bases from V and 7 from J, leaving 14 bases between them. The CDR3 runs 13 residues. In nucleotides, the CDR3 is TGTGCCACCATAACCCTGGGCAATTCACCCCTCCACTTT. Translated, it gives CATITLGNSPLHF.

The chain is built from TRBV14 and TRBJ1-5; D perhaps matches TRBD1 (6 bases). The CDR3 contains 17 residues. Germline V gives CDR1 SGHDN, CDR2 FVKESK. With 4 bases removed from V and 0 bases from J, the gap between germline ends came to 16 bases. CDR3 sequence reads: CASSRPTGSLSNQPQHF. The CDR3, as DNA: TGTGCCAGCAGCCGACCGACAGGCTCCCTTAGCAATCAGCCCCAGCATTTT. Based on the CDR3 plus reference TRBV14 and TRBJ1-5, the full variable domain is EAGVTQFPSHSVIEKGQTVTLRCDPISGHDNLYWYRRVMGKEIKFLLHFVKESKQDESGMPNNRFLAERTGGTYSTLKVQPAELEDSGVYFCASSRPTGSLSNQPQHFGDGTRLSIL.

This chain links TRBV7-9 with TRBJ1-5, with D possibly matching TRBD1 (5 bases). Trimming removed 5 bases at V and 0 bases at J, with 14 bases between. CDR1 and CDR2 from the germline V gene are SEHNR and FQNEAQ (reference sequence). CDR3 length: 16 amino acids. Here the CDR3 reads CASSLGQSGSNQPQHF. The CDR3 nucleotides read TGTGCCAGCAGCCTGGGGCAGTCAGGTAGCAATCAGCCCCAGCATTTT. The full variable domain, with the rest looked up from reference TRBV7-9 and TRBJ1-5, is DTGVSQNPRHKITKRGQNVTFRCDPISEHNRLYWYRQTLGQGPEFLTYFQNEAQLEKSRLLSDRFSAERPKGSFSTLEIQRTEQGDSAMYLCASSLGQSGSNQPQHFGDGTRLSIL.

This clone was counted once. The chain couples TRBV5-6 to TRBJ1-4; no reliable D call. This CDR3 has 16 residues. Germline CDR1 is SGHDT and CDR2 is YYEEEE. V lost 1 base and J lost 5, with 15 bases in between. CDR3 nucleotides: TGTGCCAGCAGCTTGCTCAGTATGGCTAACAATGAAAAACTGTTTTTT. Protein product: CASSLLSMANNEKLFF.

The chain has TRBV30 and TRBJ2-7; 9 bases are shared with TRBD2. Germline loops: CDR1 GTSNPN, CDR2 SVGIG (reference sequence). V dropped 1 base and J dropped 5; count of bases not matched to a gene: 0. The CDR3 is made up of 12 amino acids. CDR3 sequence reads: CAWSERGDEQYF. CDR3 DNA sequence: TGTGCCTGGAGTGAGCGGGGGGACGAGCAGTACTTC.

In the case of this clone: Other DNA sequences in this sample translate to the same CDR3. The chain recombines TRBV5-1 with TRBJ2-5, with 8 bases aligning to TRBD1. This CDR3 is built from 14 residues. J gave up 5 bases and V 4 bases, and 7 bases lay outside the gene matches. Germline CDR1 reads SGHRS; CDR2 reads YFSETQ. The CDR3 DNA follows: TGCGCCAGCAGCCTGTGGACAGGGAAGGAGACCCAGTACTTC. Encoded protein: CASSLWTGKETQYF.

The V call is TRBV27, the J call TRBJ2-1; TRBD2 matches 8 bases. CDR1 is MNHEY, CDR2 SMNVEV, per germline (reference sequence). With 8 bases clipped from V and 4 bases from J, the junction kept 19 bases outside the gene matches. This CDR3 has 18 residues. The CDR3 region has the DNA TGTGCCAGCTTTACGACATCACCGGGACTAGGAGGATACAATGAGCAGTTCTTC. Its protein product is CASFTTSPGLGGYNEQFF.

This chain links TRBV19 with TRBJ1-3, with a weak D call TRBD1 (5 bases). This CDR3 comprises 18 residues. V was pared by 3 bases and J by 0 bases, with 18 bases between. CDR1 is LNHDA, CDR2 SQIVND, per germline (reference sequence). The CDR3 sequence: CASSMSGTPMRSGNTIYF. CDR3 bases: TGTGCCAGTAGTATGTCCGGGACCCCAATGCGCTCTGGAAACACCATATATTTT.

This clone was observed a few times. The chain joins TRBV5-4 to TRBJ1-2; D is possibly TRBD1 (6 bases). The CDR3 is made up of 13 amino acids. Trimming took off 2 bases at V and 4 bases at J, with 9 bases between the two ends. Germline V gene data show CDR1 as SGHNT and CDR2 as YYREEE (reference sequence). The CDR3 nucleotides are TGTGCCAGCAGCTTACAGGGTCCCTATGGCTACACCTTC. Its protein is CASSLQGPYGYTF.

The chain joins TRBV19 to TRBJ1-2, with D perhaps matching TRBD1 (6 bases). Deletions cut 6 bases from V and 0 bases from J, with 11 bases between. Germline loops: CDR1 LNHDA, CDR2 SQIVND (reference sequence). The CDR3 has 14 amino acids. CDR3 nucleotide sequence: TGTGCCAGTAGCCGACAGGCAGCTAACTATGGCTACACCTTC. Translating it yields CASSRQAANYGYTF. The variable domain in full, with the rest retrieved from reference TRBV19 and TRBJ1-2, is DGGITQSPKYLFRKEGQNVTLSCEQNLNHDAMYWYRQDPGQGLRLIYYSQIVNDFQKGDIAEGYSVSREKKESFPLTVTSAQKNPTAFYLCASSRQAANYGYTFGSGTRLTVV.

This chain's CDR3 is CASSLEQGPNQPQHF. The CDR3 DNA sequence: TGTGCCAGCAGCTTAGAACAGGGCCCCAATCAGCCCCAGCATTTT. The chain carries TRBV7-2 and TRBJ1-5; a weak D match, TRBD1 (6 bases). This CDR3 has 15 amino acids. CDR1 SGHTA and CDR2 FQGNSA come from the germline V gene. Trimming removed 1 base from V and 3 bases from J, with 10 bases in between.

This chain links TRBV2 with TRBJ2-6; TRBD1 might be the D (5 bases). Germline CDR1 SNHLY, CDR2 FYNNEI. The CDR3 is 15 amino acids. The ends were cut back, 6 bases at V and 0 bases at J, with 9 bases in the middle. CDR3 in amino acids: CASSVDSSGANVLTF. CDR3 sequence (DNA): TGTGCCAGCAGCGTTGACAGCTCTGGGGCCAACGTCCTGACTTTC.

V and J are TRBV7-9 and TRBJ2-7; the D is unclear. Germline values: CDR1 SEHNR, CDR2 FQNEAQ (reference sequence). The CDR3 length is 12 residues. The V gene lost 5 bases and the J gene lost 5 bases, with 10 bases spanning the gap. The CDR3 DNA reads TGTGCCAGCAGCCCCCTGGGGAACGAGCAGTACTTC. Protein product: CASSPLGNEQYF.

V gene TRBV27 combines with J gene TRBJ1-4; D not resolved. This CDR3 is built from 14 residues. CDR1 and CDR2 from the germline V gene are MNHEY and SMNVEV (reference sequence). CDR3 in amino acids: CATKGMAGNEKLFF. The DNA of the CDR3 is TGTGCGACGAAAGGGATGGCCGGTAATGAAAAACTGTTTTTT.

This chain connects TRBV15 to TRBJ2-7; D may be TRBD1 (5 bases). The V end lost 3 bases, the J end lost 5 bases, and 17 bases lay between the germline ends. The CDR3 contains 15 residues. From germline, CDR1 is LNHNV and CDR2 YYDKDF (reference sequence). The CDR3 DNA follows: TGTGCCACCAGCAGCGACAGACCCCGCACGAACGAGCAGTACTTC. Residues: CATSSDRPRTNEQYF.

CDR3 protein: CASSSTGVNEQFF. CDR3 in DNA: TGTGCCAGCAGCTCGACAGGGGTGAATGAGCAGTTCTTC. The J gene is TRBJ2-1, the V gene TRBV7-8, with 8 bases matching TRBD1. CDR3 size: 13 residues. Germline values: CDR1 SGHVS, CDR2 FQNEAQ. The V gene end was trimmed by 4 bases and the J gene end by 7 bases; junction bases not matched to a gene: 3.

There are a few counts of this clone. This sequence joins TRBV7-8 and TRBJ2-7; 7 nucleotides match TRBD1. Germline V CDR1 and CDR2: SGHVS, FQNEAQ. Trimming at V came to 5 bases and at J to 3 bases, leaving 7 bases not matched to a gene. CDR3 length: 14 residues. The CDR3: CASSEGALFYEQYF. The DNA of the CDR3 is TGTGCCAGCAGCGAGGGGGCTCTTTTCTACGAGCAGTACTTC.

The genes are TRBV7-2 and TRBJ2-1; tentatively, D is TRBD1 (5 bases). Trimming left V 0 bases short and J 4 bases short, with 10 bases between. The CDR3 sequence is 15 residues long. Germline V gives CDR1 SGHTA, CDR2 FQGNSA. The CDR3 here is CASSLARSGYNEQFF. CDR3 bases: TGTGCCAGCAGCTTAGCGCGGTCAGGGTACAATGAGCAGTTCTTC.

V is TRBV2 and J is TRBJ1-4; 8 bases are shared with TRBD1. Germline CDR1 SNHLY, CDR2 FYNNEI. Germline trimming cut 1 base from V and 8 bases from J; bases unmatched to any gene: 6. CDR3 size: 15 residues. CDR3 sequence (DNA): TGTGCCAGCAGTGAAGGGCAGGGGGCATGGGAAAAACTGTTTTTT. Translation: CASSEGQGAWEKLFF.

This chain uses TRBV10-3 with TRBJ2-1; no reliable D call. With 2 bases removed from V and 4 bases from J, the gap between germline ends came to 3 bases. Germline V CDR1 and CDR2: ENHRY, SYGVKD. The CDR3 has 12 amino acids. The DNA for the CDR3 is TGTGCCATCAGTGAGGAATACAATGAGCAGTTCTTC. Its protein product is CAISEEYNEQFF.

V usage is TRBV28 and J usage is TRBJ2-3; tentative D call: TRBD1 (5 bases). This CDR3 spans 15 amino acids. Germline V gives CDR1 MDHEN, CDR2 SYDVKM. V was clipped by 4 bases and J by 0 bases, with 11 bases between them. CDR3 in amino acids: CASSSDRTSTDTQYF. Written as DNA, the CDR3 is TGTGCCAGCAGTTCCGACAGAACTAGCACAGATACGCAGTATTTT.

With regard to this clone: At the DNA level, this CDR3 is encoded by other sequences in the same sample as well. The chain has TRBV4-3 and TRBJ2-7, with D perhaps assigned TRBD1 or TRBD2 (6 bases each). Looked up from germline, CDR1 is LGHNA and CDR2 is YSLEER. V lost 0 bases and J lost 2, with 11 bases in between. The CDR3 is 15 amino acids. DNA for the CDR3: TGCGCCAGCAGCCAAGATAGGGGGGAAACCTACGAGCAGTACTTC. This encodes CASSQDRGETYEQYF.